This record covers a single T cell receptor (beta chain). Its cognate antigen is unknown. The data originate from a study of blood T cells in healthy people across ages. Trimming cost V 5 bases and J 8 bases, with 24 bases left between them. The CDR3 runs 16 residues. The study's findings and limits: There were more naive CD4+ cells and higher diversity in long-lived donors than in aged donors. Expanded clonotype changes were possibly confounded by unknown donor CMV status.

Together with a sample-barcoded 5' primer, a J-beta primer mix was included in a second PCR lasting roughly 6 to 12 cycles. With 12 random nucleotides, a template-switch adaptor tagged each individual cDNA molecule. Every sample gave at least 3 million paired-end reads containing CDR3. TCRdb re-called the 5' RACE reads with MiXCR, one entry per CDR3 protein. This table has hundreds of thousands of distinct CDR3 sequences, 58% appearing once. The material sequenced was blood. This chain uses TRBV12-3 or TRBV12-4 with TRBJ1-2; no reliable D call. The sequence came from a man aged 60 to 69 in good health. The chain's CDR3 is CASSIHLTDRVRGYTF. The DNA of the CDR3 is TGTGCCAGCAGTATACACCTCACCGACCGGGTCAGGGGCTACACCTTC.